What follows is one T cell receptor (beta chain) and its context. Its specific antigen is unknown. No per-base quality is available; no much larger clone lies one base away. The library was built by means of the immunoSEQ multiplex PCR assay. RNA was extracted from all samples and reverse transcribed into cDNA as template for TCR sequencing. First-strand cDNA was synthesized using SuperScript III with a 2:1 mix of oligo-dT and random hexamers. Amplification bias was assessed with a synthetic immune receptor repertoire, and residual bias was removed computationally. The original methods were these. Raw reads were preprocessed to remove errors, and CDR3 was defined according to IMGT conventions as the region from the conserved cysteine to phenylalanine. Clonality was computed as 1 minus the Shannon entropy, with the entropy normalized by log2 of the number of productive unique TCRs. Whether scalp clones were CD4 or CD8 was inferred by matching scalp TCRbeta sequences against CD4 and CD8 repertoires sorted from blood. The clones in this table, taken by TCRdb from immuneACCESS, are in-frame only. Not every clone is retained; where verified, under half of the shortfall comes from an unresolved V gene, and the cause of the rest is unknown. V and J calls and clone size are as listed in that table; D and trimming were resolved from the DNA. The sample table lists about 60,000 clones, more than 45% of them with a count of one. The leading ten clones occupy around 21% of the sample.

Cut back by 7 bases and 5 bases, the V and J ends lie 17 bases apart. For CDR1 and CDR2, the germline V gene lists MNHEY and SVGAGI. From the cysteine up to the phenylalanine, the CDR3 has a length of 14 residues. CDR3 DNA is the only sequence kept; it has 42 bases, read in frame from the first base. The data belong to a study of CD8+ T cells in alopecia areata (dated by TCRdb to the late 2010s). For context, the study as a whole: The treated patients took part in an open-label pilot trial in which moderate-to-severe alopecia areata was treated with oral tofacitinib at 5 to 10 mg twice daily. Patients stayed on tofacitinib for 6 to 18 months and then had 6 months of follow-up off drug so that delayed response and recurrence could be assessed. In treated patients, disease severity was measured using the SALT score, which gives the percentage of scalp surface area affected. High-throughput TCRbeta sequencing was used to examine T cell clonal expansion in alopecia areata in both the C3H/HeJ mouse model and human patients. In humans, TCRbeta sequencing was performed on scalp tissue and on sorted CD4+ and CD8+ peripheral blood T cells from healthy controls and from patients with patchy or totalis/universalis alopecia areata. Tofacitinib-treated patients had biopsies at baseline and at 4 and 24 weeks of treatment, with a later scalp biopsy in several patients. Scalp clonality was compared among normal scalp (n=4), patchy alopecia areata scalp (n=8), and alopecia totalis/universalis scalp (n=8). The RNA source kit depended on sample type: the PAXgene miRNA kit for fixed scalp, the miRNeasy kit for PBMCs, and the RNeasy kit for mouse skin. immunoSEQ multiplex PCR using 35 Vbeta forward primers and 13 Jbeta reverse primers was used to amplify TCRbeta CDR3 regions. The paper as a whole reports these results and caveats: Shared TCR sequences between patients were less evident than in mice, which may be partly attributable to HLA diversity in the patient population. Scalp clonality and the number of expanded CD8+ clones among the top 100 scalp clones were significantly decreased by tofacitinib. Lesional scalp, especially in alopecia totalis/universalis, showed higher clonality and more expanded CD8+ clones than normal scalp, suggesting antigenic drive. Many expanded lesional clones persisted in scalp and blood during tofacitinib treatment, which may partly explain relapse after stopping treatment. Resident alphabeta T cells in normal human skin are also sequenced, complicating scalp TCR repertoire analysis, unlike mouse skin dominated by gammadelta T cells. Because the treated cohort was small and had just a single nonresponder, larger studies are needed to establish links between baseline CD8+ expansion and response.

The treatment or condition label, read with the paper, signifies: oral pan-JAK inhibitor, 5-10 mg twice daily. Lesional scalp punch biopsies and peripheral blood were collected from alopecia areata patients. PBMCs were isolated by density centrifugation and stained for CD3, CD4 and CD8, and CD4+ and CD8+ T cells were sorted on a FACSAria. The sample consisted of CD8+ T cells sorted from blood, taken around week 36, from a patient treated with tofacitinib. The receptor's source is a human donor with alopecia areata. The V and J segments used are TRBV6-5 and TRBJ1-2; a weak D assignment points to TRBD1 (5 bases agree). Read as DNA, the sequence is TGTGCCAGCAAGGATAGAGGGGCCTCGTATGGCTACACCTTC. This translates into CASKDRGASYGYTF.